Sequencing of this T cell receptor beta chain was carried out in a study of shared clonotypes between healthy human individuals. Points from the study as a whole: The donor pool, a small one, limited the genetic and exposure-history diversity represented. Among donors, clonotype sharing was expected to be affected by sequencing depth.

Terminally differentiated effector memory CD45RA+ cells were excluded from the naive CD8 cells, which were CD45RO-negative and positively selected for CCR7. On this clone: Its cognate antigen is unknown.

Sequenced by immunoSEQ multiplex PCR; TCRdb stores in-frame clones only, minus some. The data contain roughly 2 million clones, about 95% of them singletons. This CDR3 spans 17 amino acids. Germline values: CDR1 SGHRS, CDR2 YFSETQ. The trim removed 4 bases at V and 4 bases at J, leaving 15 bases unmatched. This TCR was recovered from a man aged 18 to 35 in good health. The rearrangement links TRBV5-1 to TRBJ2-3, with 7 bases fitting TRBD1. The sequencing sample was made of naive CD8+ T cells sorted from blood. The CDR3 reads CASSASSRDSEADTQYF. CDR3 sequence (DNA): TGCGCCAGCAGCGCCTCTTCCCGGGACAGTGAAGCAGATACGCAGTATTTT.